Shown below are 29 T cell receptor beta chains from a single sample sequenced in a study of T cell responses to AZD1222 COVID-19 vaccine. The method was immunoSEQ multiplex PCR; TCRdb's version includes in-frame clones alone and lacks a portion of them. The sample records approximately 260,000 clones, about 92% being singletons. The specimen comprised peripheral blood, sampled on day 0 of AZD1222 vaccination. The receptors stem from an adult in good health.

The chain couples TRBV25-1 to TRBJ1-5; D is undetermined. The length of the CDR3 is 14 residues. Trimming shortened V by 1 base and J by 3 bases, and 7 bases separated the two germline ends. Germline values: CDR1 MGHDK, CDR2 SYGVNS. CDR3 nucleotide sequence: TGTGCCAGCAGTGAATCTGGGTTCAATCAGCCCCAGCATTTT. Protein sequence: CASSESGFNQPQHF.

As DNA, the CDR3 is TGTGCCAGCAGAGTTACAGGGGGCAGAAATCAGCCCCAGCATTTT. This codes for CASRVTGGRNQPQHF. This chain joins TRBV6-5 and TRBJ1-5, with TRBD1 identical over 9 bases. Germline V gene data show CDR1 as MNHEY and CDR2 as SVGAGI. V was clipped by 6 bases and J by 4 bases; unmatched bases: 7. The CDR3 totals 15 residues.

This chain links TRBV5-4 with TRBJ1-2; D call uncertain. Trimming removed 1 base from V and 4 bases from J, with 8 bases in between. The CDR3 is 13 residues long. Germline V lookup: CDR1 SGHNT, CDR2 YYREEE (reference sequence). DNA for the CDR3: TGTGCCAGCAGCTTGCGCGGATTCTATGGCTACACCTTC. This translates into CASSLRGFYGYTF.

This chain links TRBV4-2 with TRBJ2-2, with 7 bases matching TRBD1. J was trimmed by 7 bases and V by 0 bases; bases with no gene match: 5. This CDR3 has 15 amino acids. Looked up from germline, CDR1 is LGHNA and CDR2 is YNFKEQ. The CDR3 bases are TGTGCCAGCAGCCAAGACTTCTCAGGGGGCGGGGAGCTGTTTTTT. It codes for CASSQDFSGGGELFF.

The genes are TRBV2 and TRBJ2-3; TRBD2 agrees at 8 bases. The ends lost 6 bases at V and 7 bases at J; junction bases unmatched: 12. CDR3 length: 15 residues. Looked up from germline, CDR1 is SNHLY and CDR2 is FYNNEI. In DNA form, the CDR3 reads TGTGCCAGCAGGGAACTAGCGGCCTCATCAAATACGCAGTATTTT. Translation: CASRELAASSNTQYF.

The chain is built from TRBV6-1 and TRBJ2-3, with 10 nucleotides matching TRBD2. This CDR3 has 16 amino acids. V lost 3 bases, J lost 2 bases, and 5 bases stayed unmatched. Germline V gene data show CDR1 as MNHNS and CDR2 as SASEGT. CDR3 in amino acids: CASSDLLAGLTDTQYF. The CDR3 DNA reads as TGTGCCAGCAGTGACCTACTAGCGGGGCTCACAGATACGCAGTATTTT.

The chain has TRBV7-9 and TRBJ1-1; D uncertain. From germline, CDR1 is SEHNR and CDR2 FQNEAQ (reference sequence). This CDR3 comprises 15 residues. The ends were cut back, 4 bases at V and 0 bases at J, with 12 bases in the middle. In nucleotides, the CDR3 is TGTGCCAGCAGCTGGGAAAGCCTGGTGAACACTGAAGCTTTCTTT. Translation gives CASSWESLVNTEAFF.

In its sample, this clone was seen once. The chain employs TRBV7-3 and TRBJ2-2; no firm D call. The CDR3 sequence is 13 residues long. The V gene lost 5 bases and the J gene lost 7 bases, with 11 bases spanning the gap. CDR1 SGHTA and CDR2 FQGTGA come from the germline V gene. CDR3 DNA sequence: TGTGCCAGCAGCCTAAAGGGTGTCGGGGAGCTGTTTTTT. It codes for CASSLKGVGELFF.

The chain is built from TRBV10-3 and TRBJ2-6, with D maybe TRBD1 (5 bases). V was shortened by 0 bases and J by 0 bases, with 6 bases between the two germline ends. The CDR3 is made up of 16 amino acids. Germline CDR1 reads ENHRY; CDR2 reads SYGVKD. Written as DNA, the CDR3 is TGTGCCATCAGTGAGTCAGACAGCTCTGGGGCCAACGTCCTGACTTTC. This gives the protein CAISESDSSGANVLTF.

The chain recombines TRBV25-1 with TRBJ1-4; D gene ambiguous. Germline assignment: CDR1 MGHDK and CDR2 SYGVNS. The CDR3 runs to 14 residues. Trimming took 4 bases from V and 3 from J, leaving 9 bases between them. The CDR3 loop is CASSVAGANEKLFF. In DNA form, the CDR3 reads TGTGCCAGCAGTGTTGCCGGGGCTAATGAAAAACTGTTTTTT.

The rearrangement links TRBV29-1 to TRBJ1-2, with 10 bases identical to TRBD1. V trimming: 3 bases; J trimming: 0 bases; junction bases outside the gene matches: 7. CDR3 length: 16 residues. Germline V gives CDR1 SQVTM, CDR2 ANQGSEA. CDR3 DNA: TGCAGCGTTGATTGGGGACAGGGGAGAGCTAACTATGGCTACACCTTC. Its protein product is CSVDWGQGRANYGYTF.

This rearrangement joins TRBV28 to TRBJ2-5; the match to TRBD1 covers 10 bases. V shed 10 bases and J 5 bases; nucleotides not matched to a gene: 10. Per the germline V gene, CDR1 is MDHEN and CDR2 is SYDVKM. This CDR3 contains 14 residues. Here the CDR3 reads CATQSDRGVETQYF. The CDR3 region has the DNA TGTGCCACCCAGTCGGACAGGGGGGTGGAGACCCAGTACTTC.

This chain's CDR3 is CASSSGLGSGANVLTF. In DNA form, the CDR3 reads TGCGCCAGCAGCTCGGGCCTCGGGTCGGGGGCCAACGTCCTGACTTTC. This rearrangement joins TRBV5-1 to TRBJ2-6; no reliable D call. Trimming removed 3 bases from V and 4 bases from J, with 14 bases in between. Germline CDR1 SGHRS, CDR2 YFSETQ. The CDR3 totals 16 residues.

The rearrangement links TRBV28 to TRBJ2-7, with 7 bases lining up with TRBD1. The trim removed 6 bases at V and 0 bases at J, leaving 20 bases unmatched. The CDR3 loop spans 19 amino acids. The germline V gene encodes CDR1 MDHEN and CDR2 SYDVKM. The DNA of the CDR3 is TGTGCCAGCAGACAGTCTCTTCTTCCGAAACAGGGGATCTCCTACGAGCAGTACTTC. Translating it yields CASRQSLLPKQGISYEQYF.

The chain has TRBV30 and TRBJ2-7; TRBD2 agrees at 7 bases. CDR1 is GTSNPN, CDR2 SVGIG, per germline (reference sequence). The CDR3 contains 11 residues. With 2 bases clipped from V and 6 bases from J, the junction kept 1 base outside the gene matches. This CDR3 is CAWSWGGEQYF. CDR3 nucleotides: TGTGCCTGGAGTTGGGGGGGCGAGCAGTACTTC.

V and J are TRBV15 and TRBJ2-7; 11 bases align to TRBD1. The CDR3 loop spans 16 amino acids. The germline V gene encodes CDR1 LNHNV and CDR2 YYDKDF (reference sequence). Germline trimming cut 1 base from V and 2 bases from J; bases unmatched to any gene: 4. The chain's CDR3 is CATSRGGTGGAYEQYF. As DNA, the CDR3 is TGTGCCACCAGCAGAGGTGGGACAGGGGGAGCCTACGAGCAGTACTTC.

The chain couples TRBV7-9 to TRBJ1-2; D is unclear. CDR1 and CDR2 (germline): SEHNR, FQNEAQ (reference sequence). V was pared by 4 bases and J by 7 bases, with 13 bases between. CDR3 length: 13 amino acids. CDR3 amino acids: CASSSSSKLGYTF. CDR3 nucleotide sequence: TGTGCCAGCAGCTCTTCTTCTAAACTTGGCTACACCTTC.

Regarding this clone: This sample also contains other DNA sequences that code for the same CDR3. The chain joins TRBV3-1 (or the pseudogene TRBV3-2) to TRBJ2-5; maybe TRBD2 (6 bases). V was pared by 4 bases and J by 5 bases, with 14 bases between. This CDR3 is built from 14 residues. The germline CDR1 and CDR2 sequences are LGHDT and YNNKEL (reference sequence). CDR3 sequence reads: CASSPTGVRETQYF. Written as DNA, the CDR3 is TGTGCCAGCAGCCCTACGGGGGTCAGGGAGACCCAGTACTTC.

The chain couples TRBV10-2 to TRBJ1-6, with D uncertain. The V gene lost 11 bases and the J gene lost 7 bases, with 12 bases spanning the gap. Germline values: CDR1 WSHSY, CDR2 SAAADI. There are 12 residues in the CDR3. The CDR3 DNA reads as TGCGCCCGCGGTAGAGGCAATTCACCCCTCCACTTT. Translated, it gives CARGRGNSPLHF.

This clone was seen only once. V and J are TRBV18 and TRBJ1-5; the D gene is possibly TRBD1 (5 bases). The ends were cut back, 3 bases at V and 9 bases at J, with 12 bases in the middle. Germline CDR1 reads KGHSH; CDR2 reads LQKENI. This CDR3 is built from 13 residues. CDR3 sequence (DNA): TGTGCCAGCTCACCGGGACCGGGGGTGCCCCAGCATTTT. This encodes CASSPGPGVPQHF.

Turning to this clone: Other DNA sequences within the sample encode an identical CDR3. The J gene is TRBJ1-3, the V gene TRBV3-1 (or the pseudogene TRBV3-2); no clear D gene. The length of the CDR3 is 13 residues. Germline assignment: CDR1 LGHDT and CDR2 YNNKEL (reference sequence). Trimming shortened V by 1 base and J by 4 bases, and 5 bases separated the two germline ends. The chain's CDR3 is CASSQVSGNTIYF. CDR3 DNA: TGTGCCAGCAGCCAAGTTTCCGGAAACACCATATATTTT.

The V and J genes are TRBV11-2 and TRBJ2-5; D gene unclear. The CDR3 has 17 amino acids. Germline V gives CDR1 SGHAT, CDR2 FQNNGV. V lost 5 bases to trimming and J lost 5 bases, with 24 bases between them. The DNA of the CDR3 is TGTGCCAGCAGCCGTGGAGCCTGGGCAGGAAAGAGGGAGACCCAGTACTTC. It is translated as CASSRGAWAGKRETQYF.

This chain connects TRBV7-9 to TRBJ2-2; 11 nucleotides line up with TRBD2. The J segment lost 2 bases and the V segment lost 4 bases, leaving 6 bases of the junction unmatched. The CDR3 consists of 17 residues. Germline assignment: CDR1 SEHNR and CDR2 FQNEAQ (reference sequence). CDR3: CASSSTSGRLNTGELFF. The CDR3 coding sequence is TGTGCCAGCAGCTCCACTAGCGGGAGACTTAACACCGGGGAGCTGTTTTTT.

V and J are TRBV7-3 and TRBJ1-1; no definite D call. Germline V CDR1 and CDR2: SGHTA, FQGTGA. The CDR3 totals 13 residues. The germline V and J ends were trimmed by 5 bases and 4 bases, with 11 bases remaining between them. This CDR3 reads CASSPSDATEAFF. The CDR3 DNA reads as TGTGCCAGCAGCCCCTCAGACGCCACTGAAGCTTTCTTT.

The gene calls are TRBV18 and TRBJ2-7; D gene ambiguous. Germline CDR1 and CDR2: KGHSH and LQKENI. This CDR3 contains 11 residues. Trimming removed 5 bases at V and 9 bases at J, with 11 bases between. The DNA of the CDR3 is TGTGCCAGCTCAGACGAGGCAGGGCAGTACTTC. Residues: CASSDEAGQYF.

The genes are TRBV7-6 and TRBJ2-5; D is unclear. V was trimmed by 0 bases and J by 5 bases, leaving 13 bases between them. The CDR3 sequence is 15 residues long. Germline V gene lookup returns CDR1 SGHVS and CDR2 FNYEAQ. DNA for the CDR3: TGTGCCAGCAGCTTAGCGCCGACAAATCAGGAGACCCAGTACTTC. This translates into CASSLAPTNQETQYF.

The chain uses TRBV7-2 and TRBJ2-7; TRBD1 matches 9 bases. V trimming: 5 bases; J trimming: 2 bases; junction bases outside the gene matches: 10. The germline V gene has CDR1 SGHTA and CDR2 FQGNSA. The length of the CDR3 is 16 residues. The DNA for the CDR3 is TGTGCCAGCAGCAGGGCCCCCGGGACAGGGACCTACGAGCAGTACTTC. This encodes CASSRAPGTGTYEQYF. The whole variable domain, filled in from reference TRBV7-2 and TRBJ2-7, reads GAGVSQSPSNKVTEKGKDVELRCDPISGHTALYWYRQSLGQGLEFLIYFQGNSAPDKSGLPSDRFSAERTGGSVSTLTIQRTQQEDSAVYLCASSRAPGTGTYEQYFGPGTRLTVT.

The V and J genes are TRBV12-3 or TRBV12-4 and TRBJ2-5; the D gene is possibly TRBD1 (6 bases). This CDR3 has 12 residues. V lost 7 bases, J lost 9 bases, and 15 bases lay in between. The CDR3 DNA reads as TGTGCCAGCACCTTCGGACAGTTGGCCCAGTACTTC. Its protein product is CASTFGQLAQYF.

This chain links TRBV2 with TRBJ2-1; D not certain. The CDR3 is made up of 10 amino acids. The germline CDR1 and CDR2 sequences are SNHLY and FYNNEI. Trimming removed 8 bases at V and 5 bases at J, with 4 bases between. CDR3 bases: TGTGCCAGCGGGGACAATGAGCAGTTCTTC. It specifies CASGDNEQFF.